The 17 T cell receptor beta chains below all came from one sample that was sequenced in a study of T-cell memory formation after mild COVID-19 (dated by TCRdb to 2020 to 2022). The receptor library was made with 5' RACE. Sequencing instrument: Illumina NovaSeq 6000. TCRdb trimmed the raw reads at Q25, called clones with MiXCR and kept productive beta chains. Each record represents a unique CDR3 protein, reported with the most common genes and DNA among its rows. This sample is represented by a few hundred thousand distinct CDR3 sequences; about a fifth of them were singletons. About 8.4% of the sample is taken by the ten largest. Input material: PBMCs or a T cell subset sorted from them (not recorded which). All receptors derive from an adult woman who had mild COVID-19 (a few samples of this study predate the infection). The sample titles of this study are shuffled in the database, so cell type and time point are left out; the donor was told from shared clones.

This clonotype was seen many times. The chain links TRBV5-6 to TRBJ2-2, with no clear D. Germline CDR1 is SGHDT and CDR2 is YYEEEE. Trimming removed 2 bases at V and 0 bases at J, with 11 bases between. CDR3 size: 16 residues. In DNA form, the CDR3 reads TGTGCCAGCAGCTTTTGGCGGAGCGCGAACACCGGGGAGCTGTTTTTT. Amino acids: CASSFWRSANTGELFF.

Remarks on this clonotype: A junction boundary mismatches the germline segment, possibly from a read error. V gene TRBV5-1 combines with J gene TRBJ1-2; maybe TRBD1 (6 bases). This CDR3 has 14 residues. Germline V gene sequence: CDR1 SGHRS, CDR2 YFSETQ. The CDR3 spells CASNLGGLDYGYTF. The CDR3 DNA reads TGCGCCAGCAACTTGGGGGGCTTGGACTATGGCTACACCTTC.

This clonotype was counted only a few times. V and J are TRBV15 and TRBJ2-7, with 11 bases aligning to TRBD1. This CDR3 has 16 residues. Germline loops: CDR1 LNHNV, CDR2 YYDKDF (reference sequence). The V gene end was trimmed by 1 base and the J gene end by 0 bases; junction bases not matched to a gene: 2. The CDR3 loop reads CATSRGTGGASYEQYF. The CDR3 nucleotides are TGTGCCACCAGCAGAGGGACAGGGGGCGCCTCCTACGAGCAGTACTTC.

The count of this clonotype is one. The chain uses TRBV7-8 and TRBJ2-6, with D possibly being TRBD1 or TRBD2 (6 bases each). The germline gives CDR1 SGHVS, CDR2 FQNEAQ. V was trimmed by 5 bases and J by 0 bases, leaving 17 bases between them. CDR3 size: 18 residues. This chain's CDR3 is CASSLGGPPLSGANVLTF. The CDR3 bases are TGTGCCAGCAGCCTAGGGGGGCCCCCGCTCTCTGGGGCCAACGTCCTGACTTTC.

Ten or more counts support this clonotype. V is TRBV24-1 and J is TRBJ1-2; 8 nucleotides match TRBD1. Per germline, CDR1 KGHDR and CDR2 SFDVKD. This CDR3 is 17 amino acids long. With V trimmed by 4 bases and J by 0 bases, 9 bases remained unmatched. The CDR3 bases are TGTGCCACCAGTGACAACCCTGGACAGGGAGCTAACTATGGCTACACCTTC. It specifies CATSDNPGQGANYGYTF.

This clonotype was seen at least ten times. The gene calls are TRBV29-1 and TRBJ2-7; 8 bases match TRBD1. The CDR3 has 14 residues. Looked up from germline, CDR1 is SQVTM and CDR2 is ANQGSEA. The V segment lost 6 bases and the J segment 1 base; nucleotides outside the gene matches: 8. CDR3 in DNA: TGCAGCGTCTCCGGGACAGGTGTATCCTACGAGCAGTACTTC. This gives the protein CSVSGTGVSYEQYF.

The V call is TRBV18, the J call TRBJ1-1; TRBD1 matches 8 bases. The CDR3 extends over 13 amino acids. J gave up 7 bases and V 3 bases, and 4 bases lay outside the gene matches. Germline loops: CDR1 KGHSH, CDR2 LQKENI. CDR3 bases: TGTGCCAGCTCACCCCCGGACAGGGTTGAAGCTTTCTTT. Translating it yields CASSPPDRVEAFF. The variable domain in full, with the rest retrieved from reference TRBV18 and TRBJ1-1, is NAGVMQNPRHLVRRRGQEARLRCSPMKGHSHVYWYRQLPEEGLKFMVYLQKENIIDESGMPKERFSAEFPKEGPSILRIQQVVRGDSAAYFCASSPPDRVEAFFGQGTRLTVV.

Here the CDR3 reads CASSHPLEMGDTQYF. In DNA, the CDR3 is TGCGCCAGCAGCCACCCACTAGAGATGGGAGATACGCAGTATTTT. The chain recombines TRBV4-1 with TRBJ2-3; tentatively, D is TRBD2 (5 bases). There are 15 residues in the CDR3. Per germline, CDR1 MGHRA and CDR2 YSYEKL. The V end was cut by 3 bases, the J end by 5 bases, with 15 bases between.

The chain uses TRBV6-5 and TRBJ2-1; D could derive from TRBD1 or TRBD2 (6 bases each). Germline CDR1 reads MNHEY; CDR2 reads SVGAGI. The CDR3 consists of 14 residues. V shed 1 base and J shed 7 bases, with 11 bases lying between them. CDR3 nucleotide sequence: TGTGCCAGCAGTTACTGGGGGGCGGGGAATGAGCAGTTCTTC. As protein: CASSYWGAGNEQFF.

The chain uses TRBV6-2 or TRBV6-3 and TRBJ2-3; 8 bases line up with TRBD1. The CDR3 has 14 residues. J gave up 4 bases and V 6 bases, and 6 bases lay outside the gene matches. Germline assignment: CDR1 MNHEY and CDR2 SVGEGT. This CDR3 is CASSPGQVADTQYF. CDR3 in DNA: TGTGCCAGCAGCCCGGGACAGGTGGCAGATACGCAGTATTTT.

This clonotype was detected a few times. This chain uses TRBV27 with TRBJ2-7; 7 positions match TRBD1. Germline V lookup: CDR1 MNHEY, CDR2 SMNVEV (reference sequence). CDR3 size: 14 residues. Trimming took 4 bases from V and 6 from J; bases not matched to a gene: 9. CDR3 loop: CASSSRTGVLEQYF. CDR3 bases: TGTGCCAGCAGTTCCAGGACAGGAGTCCTCGAGCAGTACTTC.

A few counts support this clonotype. The chain recombines TRBV5-1 with TRBJ1-6, with D uncertain. The CDR3 extends over 12 amino acids. Trimming took 2 bases from V and 10 from J, leaving 7 bases between them. Germline values: CDR1 SGHRS, CDR2 YFSETQ. Here the CDR3 DNA reads TGCGCCAGCAGCTTTGAACGGTCACCCCTCCACTTT. As protein: CASSFERSPLHF.

This clonotype was observed at least ten times. The gene calls are TRBV25-1 and TRBJ2-3, with 7 bases that match TRBD2. V shed 3 bases and J 0 bases; nucleotides not matched to a gene: 0. The CDR3 contains 14 residues. Germline CDR1 MGHDK, CDR2 SYGVNS. Here the CDR3 reads CASSERGSTDTQYF. The CDR3 DNA reads as TGTGCCAGCAGTGAGCGGGGGAGCACAGATACGCAGTATTTT.

This chain uses TRBV7-2 with TRBJ2-7; 7 nucleotides line up with TRBD1. This CDR3 comprises 16 residues. Germline CDR1 SGHTA, CDR2 FQGNSA. J lost 2 bases, V lost 5 bases, and 12 bases had no gene match. The CDR3 DNA reads TGTGCCAGCAGCGTTGGCCTCGACAGGGTGGCCTACGAGCAGTACTTC. It translates to CASSVGLDRVAYEQYF.

The chain joins TRBV20-1 to TRBJ1-5; the D gene is possibly TRBD1 (5 bases). V gave up 6 bases and J gave up 4 bases, with 13 bases separating them. Per germline, CDR1 DFQATT and CDR2 SNEGSKA (reference sequence). The CDR3 spans 13 residues. CDR3 in DNA: TGCAGTGCCAAGGAGGGGAATAATCAGCCCCAGCATTTT. Translation gives CSAKEGNNQPQHF.

This clonotype was detected only a few times. The chain carries TRBV5-1 and TRBJ2-7, with 10 positions matching TRBD1. This CDR3 contains 15 residues. The J segment lost 5 bases and the V segment lost 5 bases, leaving 10 bases of the junction unmatched. The germline CDR1 and CDR2 sequences are SGHRS and YFSETQ. CDR3 amino acids: CASRLTGGRENEQYF. The CDR3 coding sequence is TGCGCCAGCAGGCTGACAGGGGGCAGGGAGAACGAGCAGTACTTC.

This chain uses TRBV6-6 with TRBJ2-7; 7 bases fit TRBD1. V gave up 2 bases and J gave up 3 bases; unmatched junction bases: 4. Germline V lookup: CDR1 MNHNY, CDR2 SVGAGI (reference sequence). The CDR3 covers 14 residues. The CDR3 is CASSYPDRLYEQYF. The CDR3 DNA reads TGTGCCAGCAGTTACCCGGACAGGCTCTACGAGCAGTACTTC.